What follows are 26 T cell receptor beta chains derived from one specimen sequenced in a study of a mutant IDH1 vaccine in newly diagnosed glioma. Clones were read by immunoSEQ multiplex PCR, and TCRdb kept only the in-frame ones, dropping some. Of about 94,000 clones in the sample, 89% are singletons; the top ten hold 0.6% to 0.95%. Time point noted: week 47, end of study. Vaccination comprised doses that each held 300 ug of mutant IDH1 20-mer peptide, plus topical imiquimod. Antigens of these TCRs are unknown. This specimen consisted of PBMCs, obtained from a glioma patient whose treatment included an IDH1 peptide vaccine. Every receptor here comes from a woman between 50 and 59 years old with glioma.

The V and J genes are TRBV7-9 and TRBJ2-2, with D possibly TRBD1 on 6 matching bases. This CDR3 is built from 13 residues. From germline, CDR1 is SEHNR and CDR2 FQNEAQ (reference sequence). The germline V and J ends were trimmed by 0 bases and 13 bases, with 12 bases remaining between them. The CDR3 DNA reads TGTGCCAGCAGCTTAGCTGGACAGTTTAGGCTGTTTTTT. As protein: CASSLAGQFRLFF.

The chain joins TRBV11-2 to TRBJ2-1; no definite D call. CDR3 size: 13 residues. Trimming cost V 4 bases and J 10 bases, with 14 bases left between them. Germline-derived CDR1 and CDR2 are SGHAT and FQNNGV. CDR3 sequence reads: CASSSDSRGEQFF. The CDR3 region has the DNA TGTGCCAGCAGCTCCGATTCTAGAGGAGAGCAGTTCTTC. The variable domain in full, completed from reference TRBV11-2 and TRBJ2-1, reads EAGVAQSPRYKIIEKRQSVAFWCNPISGHATLYWYQQILGQGPKLLIQFQNNGVVDDSQLPKDRFSAERLKGVDSTLKIQPAKLEDSAVYLCASSSDSRGEQFFGPGTRLTVL.

The chain uses TRBV5-1 and TRBJ1-5; 9 positions agree with TRBD1. Looked up from germline, CDR1 is SGHRS and CDR2 is YFSETQ. Trimming removed 5 bases from V and 7 bases from J; junction bases left unmatched: 4. The CDR3 contains 13 residues. CDR3 DNA: TGCGCCAGCAGACTCGGACAGGGGCAGCCCCAGCATTTT. Translation: CASRLGQGQPQHF.

This chain uses TRBV30 with TRBJ1-3; D is unresolved. In germline, CDR1 is GTSNPN, CDR2 SVGIG (reference sequence). The CDR3 is made up of 14 amino acids. V lost 4 bases, J lost 0 bases, and 10 bases lay in between. The CDR3: CAWTLPDSGNTIYF. The DNA of the CDR3 is TGTGCCTGGACGCTCCCGGACTCTGGAAACACCATATATTTT.

The genes are TRBV7-9 and TRBJ1-4; no firm D call. V lost 5 bases and J 8 bases, leaving 9 bases between the germline ends. The length of the CDR3 is 12 residues. Germline V CDR1 and CDR2: SEHNR, FQNEAQ (reference sequence). DNA for the CDR3: TGTGCCAGCAGCGTGGCGAGGGAAAAACTGTTTTTT. This gives the protein CASSVAREKLFF.

The chain employs TRBV10-3 and TRBJ1-3, with 8 bases matching TRBD1. J lost 2 bases, V lost 7 bases, and 4 bases had no gene match. Germline V lookup: CDR1 ENHRY, CDR2 SYGVKD. CDR3 size: 14 residues. DNA for the CDR3: TGTGCCATCACCGGACAGGGAACTGGAAACACCATATATTTT. It encodes CAITGQGTGNTIYF.

V usage is TRBV11-2 and J usage is TRBJ1-2; D not resolved. CDR1 and CDR2 from the germline V gene are SGHAT and FQNNGV. V shed 4 bases and J shed 4 bases, with 7 bases lying between them. The CDR3 consists of 12 residues. CDR3 amino acids: CASSSTVYGYTF. CDR3 in DNA: TGTGCCAGCAGCTCCACAGTCTATGGCTACACCTTC.

With respect to this clone: The same CDR3 is also encoded by other DNA sequences in this sample. The V gene is TRBV30, the J gene TRBJ1-2, with D possibly being TRBD1 (5 bases). This CDR3 is built from 13 residues. CDR1 is GTSNPN, CDR2 SVGIG, per germline (reference sequence). V lost 3 bases to trimming and J lost 6 bases, with 14 bases between them. The CDR3 is CAWRRWGGDGYTF. The CDR3 DNA reads as TGTGCCTGGAGGCGGTGGGGGGGGGATGGCTACACCTTC.

This clone was recorded once. As DNA, the CDR3 is TGTGCCAGCAGCGCAACTCTAGCCAAAAACATTCAGTACTTC. It specifies CASSATLAKNIQYF. The genes are TRBV9 and TRBJ2-4; no clear D gene. This CDR3 is 14 amino acids long. V dropped 3 bases and J dropped 0 bases, with 7 bases sitting between them. Germline-derived CDR1 and CDR2 are SGDLS and YYNGEE.

This clone was detected once. J is TRBJ1-4 and V is TRBV7-9; D unresolved. The CDR3 consists of 14 residues. V lost 5 bases to trimming and J lost 4 bases, with 11 bases between them. Germline V gene sequence: CDR1 SEHNR, CDR2 FQNEAQ (reference sequence). CDR3 nucleotide sequence: TGTGCCAGCAGCCCCGACGGAATTAATGAAAAACTGTTTTTT. As protein: CASSPDGINEKLFF.

This sequence joins TRBV5-1 and TRBJ2-5; possible D gene TRBD2, 5 bases. The CDR3 contains 14 residues. V was shortened by 0 bases and J by 7 bases, with 13 bases between the two germline ends. Germline loops: CDR1 SGHRS, CDR2 YFSETQ. DNA of the CDR3: TGCGCCAGCAGCTTGGCCGAGGGTACGGGGACCCAGTACTTC. Protein product: CASSLAEGTGTQYF.

This clone was seen a single time. V gene TRBV19 combines with J gene TRBJ2-1; TRBD1 is a possible D gene (6 bases). Trimming removed 6 bases at V and 2 bases at J, with 11 bases between. Germline V gene sequence: CDR1 LNHDA, CDR2 SQIVND (reference sequence). This CDR3 spans 14 amino acids. CDR3: CASSVQGTYNEQFF. As DNA, the CDR3 is TGTGCCAGTAGCGTACAGGGTACCTACAATGAGCAGTTCTTC.

A few counts support this clone. V gene TRBV5-1 combines with J gene TRBJ1-2, with 8 bases aligning to TRBD1. The CDR3 is made up of 15 amino acids. The V gene's germline CDR1 is SGHRS and CDR2 YFSETQ. V shed 1 base, J shed 1 base, and the junction held 3 bases outside the gene matches. The CDR3: CASSLRQGINYGYTF. In DNA, the CDR3 is TGCGCCAGCAGCTTGCGACAGGGGATTAACTATGGCTACACCTTC.

This chain connects TRBV6-5 to TRBJ1-4, with D uncertain. The germline V gene has CDR1 MNHEY and CDR2 SVGAGI. V shed 6 bases and J shed 3 bases, with 14 bases lying between them. The CDR3 spans 15 residues. The DNA of the CDR3 is TGTGCCAGCAGCCCGGTGAGTGCTGCTAATGAAAAACTGTTTTTT. It yields the protein CASSPVSAANEKLFF.

The chain recombines TRBV5-5 with TRBJ1-3; D ambiguous. The germline V and J ends were trimmed by 4 bases and 0 bases, with 8 bases remaining between them. Germline CDR1 reads SGHKS; CDR2 reads YYEKEE (reference sequence). This CDR3 contains 14 residues. CDR3 sequence: CASSTWGSGNTIYF. The CDR3 DNA is TGTGCCAGCAGCACCTGGGGCTCTGGAAACACCATATATTTT.

This chain uses TRBV29-1 with TRBJ2-1; a possible D gene is TRBD1 (5 bases). The CDR3 loop spans 14 amino acids. Germline lookup yields CDR1 SQVTM and CDR2 ANQGSEA. V lost 3 bases and J 3 bases, leaving 12 bases between the germline ends. The CDR3 here is CSVETALDYNEQFF. Written as DNA, the CDR3 is TGCAGCGTTGAGACAGCGTTGGACTACAATGAGCAGTTCTTC.

The V gene is TRBV30, the J gene TRBJ2-4; 11 positions match TRBD2. V dropped 7 bases and J dropped 7; count of bases not matched to a gene: 3. The CDR3 is 12 residues long. Germline CDR1 reads GTSNPN; CDR2 reads SVGIG (reference sequence). Written as DNA, the CDR3 is TGTGCCTCGTCTAGCGGGAGGAACATTCAGTACTTC. Protein product: CASSSGRNIQYF.

The count of this clone is one. The gene calls are TRBV4-1 and TRBJ2-2; perhaps TRBD1 as D (5 bases). CDR1 and CDR2 (germline): MGHRA, YSYEKL. Deletions cut 4 bases from V and 4 bases from J, with 19 bases between. CDR3 length: 17 amino acids. CDR3 DNA: TGCGCCAGCAGCCGACAGCAGGGTCCTGTAGGCACCGGGGAGCTGTTTTTT. This translates into CASSRQQGPVGTGELFF.

With respect to this clone: Other nucleotide sequences in the sample specify the same CDR3. The chain combines TRBV9 with TRBJ1-3; maybe TRBD1 (6 bases). The V gene's germline CDR1 is SGDLS and CDR2 YYNGEE. The CDR3 length is 14 residues. V was shortened by 2 bases and J by 4 bases, with 10 bases between the two germline ends. The CDR3 sequence: CASSVARGGNTIYF. CDR3 in DNA: TGTGCCAGCAGCGTTGCCAGGGGAGGAAACACCATATATTTT.

The chain links TRBV18 to TRBJ1-2; D is perhaps TRBD1 (5 bases). The CDR3 contains 13 residues. Germline values: CDR1 KGHSH, CDR2 LQKENI. Trimming pared 0 bases from V and 10 bases from J, leaving 12 bases between. CDR3 nucleotide sequence: TGTGCCAGCTCACCACCGGAGGGGTTTGACTACACCTTC. This sequence encodes CASSPPEGFDYTF.

The V call is TRBV30, the J call TRBJ1-6; 7 positions agree with TRBD1. Trimming cost V 2 bases and J 7 bases; bases outside gene matches: 2. Germline CDR1 is GTSNPN and CDR2 is SVGIG (reference sequence). This CDR3 is 13 amino acids long. The chain's CDR3 is CAWSLQGNSPLHF. DNA of the CDR3: TGTGCCTGGAGTCTACAGGGGAATTCACCCCTCCACTTT.

This rearrangement joins TRBV19 to TRBJ1-4; D not resolved. The CDR3 length is 12 residues. Trimming shortened V by 7 bases and J by 7 bases, and 10 bases separated the two germline ends. Germline V gene data show CDR1 as LNHDA and CDR2 as SQIVND (reference sequence). CDR3 sequence reads: CASTSGSEKLFF. CDR3 bases: TGTGCCAGTACTTCCGGGAGTGAAAAACTGTTTTTT.

The chain couples TRBV5-1 to TRBJ1-2; D is undetermined. In germline, CDR1 is SGHRS, CDR2 YFSETQ. The V end lost 1 base, the J end lost 4 bases, and 8 bases lay between the germline ends. The CDR3 runs to 13 residues. CDR3 sequence: CASSLTDLYGYTF. CDR3 DNA: TGCGCCAGCAGCTTGACAGACCTCTATGGCTACACCTTC.

The CDR3 is CASSSKDCDTQYF. The CDR3 bases are TGTGCCAGCAGCTCCAAGGACTGCGATACGCAGTATTTT. This chain connects TRBV7-3 to TRBJ2-3, with D perhaps TRBD2 (5 bases). The V end was cut by 4 bases, the J end by 6 bases, with 11 bases between. The CDR3 is made up of 13 amino acids. Germline V gene data show CDR1 as SGHTA and CDR2 as FQGTGA.

The CDR3 bases are TGTGCCAGCAGTTCCGTGGGGTTTGGCACAGATACGCAGTATTTT. Its translation: CASSSVGFGTDTQYF. The gene calls are TRBV6-5 and TRBJ2-3; unclear D gene. The V gene lost 4 bases and the J gene lost 1 base, with 12 bases spanning the gap. The germline CDR1 and CDR2 sequences are MNHEY and SVGAGI. The CDR3 has 15 amino acids.

The chain employs TRBV5-1 and TRBJ1-1; TRBD1 agrees at 8 bases. The CDR3 is 15 amino acids. Per germline, CDR1 SGHRS and CDR2 YFSETQ. With V trimmed by 4 bases and J by 1 base, 6 bases remained unmatched. Written as DNA, the CDR3 is TGCGCCAGCAGCACCTGGACAGGGTGGAACACTGAAGCTTTCTTT. Encoded protein: CASSTWTGWNTEAFF.